This note documents a single TCR beta chain sequence. Which antigen it targets is not known. To determine HCMV serostatus, a commercial ELISA kit was used to detect HCMV-specific IgG in serum. Peripheral blood mononuclear cells were isolated from blood by Ficoll density gradient centrifugation. The sequencer was an Illumina HiSeq 2000. The TCR beta cDNA libraries were made using 5'RACE template switching, a step that added both a universal primer site and unique molecular identifiers. Priming for cDNA synthesis came from the TCR beta constant segment, and two successive PCR amplification steps followed. In the source study's methods: MIGEC handled demultiplexing of the reads and grouping by UMI, while MiTCR was used to assemble and quantify clonotypes. To remove erroneous sequences, TCR cDNA sequences were retained only when supported by two or more reads. The tcR package was used for downstream repertoire analysis, and clonotypes were matched across fractions by CDR3 nucleotide sequence plus V segment. VDJmatch was used to annotate antigen specificity against VDJdb, with one amino acid substitution in CDR3 allowed. TCRdb reprocessed the reads, reporting each CDR3 protein sequence once and no DNA. These V and J calls rely on TCRdb rather than the paper's analysis. Per the sample table, the count is approximately 550,000 distinct CDR3 sequences. Approximately 3.6% of the sample is taken by the ten largest.

The data derive from a study of T cells expressing NK-cell markers (dated by TCRdb to about 2020). About the study as a whole: TCR beta-chain repertoires were profiled in sorted CD3+CD56+NKG2C+, CD3+CD56+NKG2C- and CD3+CD56-NKG2C+ T-cell subsets from roughly eight donors. Libraries were sequenced as 2 x 150 bp reads on Illumina HiSeq 2000/2500, MiSeq or NextSeq. The study sequenced eight donors, all healthy volunteers chosen at random: three men and five women. Seven of the eight sequenced donors were HCMV-seropositive and one was HCMV-seronegative. Paper-wide results and their limitations: Those dominant clonotypes were again the most abundant among CD3+CD56-NKG2C+ cells in four donors, at about 25-65%. In several donors, the dominant CD3+CD56+NKG2C+ clonotypes were found to rank among the top 10 CD8+ clonotypes and to make up about 1.0-8% of CD8+ T cells. Whether the expanded NKG2C-expressing T cell clones were specific for HCMV antigens remained unclear.

The CDR3 goes from the cysteine to the phenylalanine over 14 residues. The coding DNA is unavailable. Via the germline V gene (reference sequence), CDR1 is LGHDT and CDR2 YNNKEL. Sample: blood T cells: a sorted CD56 or NKG2C T cell subset, CD4+ or CD8+ T cells, or bulk PBMC T cells (not recorded which). The source of this sequence is a man between 18 and 35 years old in good health. Donor details come from another sample of the same person, matched by shared clones. The chain uses TRBV3-1 and TRBJ1-1; the D gene TCRdb calls, TRBD1, cannot be checked with no DNA. This receptor has the CDR3 CASSQRGSESEAFF.